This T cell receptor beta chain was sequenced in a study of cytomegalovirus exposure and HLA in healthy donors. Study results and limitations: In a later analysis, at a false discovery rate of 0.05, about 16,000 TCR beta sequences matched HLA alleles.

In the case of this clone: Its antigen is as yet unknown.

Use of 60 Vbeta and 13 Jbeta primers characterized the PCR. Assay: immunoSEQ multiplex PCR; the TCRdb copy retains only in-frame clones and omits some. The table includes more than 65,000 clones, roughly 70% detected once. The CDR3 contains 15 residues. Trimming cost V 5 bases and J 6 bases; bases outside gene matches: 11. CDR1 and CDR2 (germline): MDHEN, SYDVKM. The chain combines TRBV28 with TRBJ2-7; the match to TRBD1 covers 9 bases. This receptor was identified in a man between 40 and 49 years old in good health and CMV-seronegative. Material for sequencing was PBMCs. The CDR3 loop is CASSPSGQGIVEQYF. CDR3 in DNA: TGTGCCAGCAGTCCATCTGGACAGGGGATTGTCGAGCAGTACTTC.